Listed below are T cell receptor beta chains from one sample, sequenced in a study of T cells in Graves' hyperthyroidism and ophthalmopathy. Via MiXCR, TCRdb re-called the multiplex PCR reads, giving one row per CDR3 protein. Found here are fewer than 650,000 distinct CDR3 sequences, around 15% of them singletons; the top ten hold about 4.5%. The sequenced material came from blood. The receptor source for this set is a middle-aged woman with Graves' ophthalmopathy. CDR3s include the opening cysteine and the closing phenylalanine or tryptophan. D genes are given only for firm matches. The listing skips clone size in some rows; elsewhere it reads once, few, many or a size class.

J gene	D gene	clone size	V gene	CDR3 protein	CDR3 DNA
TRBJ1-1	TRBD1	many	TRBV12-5	CASGLGRQGTEAFF	TGTGCTAGTGGTTTGGGGCGACAGGGTACTGAAGCTTTCTTT
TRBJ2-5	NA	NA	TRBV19	CASSIELAEETQYF	TGTGCCAGTAGTATCGAGCTGGCGGAAGAGACCCAGTACTTC
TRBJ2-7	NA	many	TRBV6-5	CASSYSGGGEQYF	TGTGCCAGCAGTTACTCGGGGGGTGGCGAGCAGTACTTC
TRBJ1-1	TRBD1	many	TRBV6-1	CASSALRQGTEAFF	TGTGCCAGCAGTGCCTTACGACAGGGCACTGAAGCTTTCTTT
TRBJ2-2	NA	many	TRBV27	CASRYLAPTGELFF	TGTGCCAGCAGATATCTAGCACCTACCGGGGAGCTGTTTTTT
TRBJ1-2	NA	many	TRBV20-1	CSARGRDYGYTF	TGCAGTGCTAGGGGGAGGGACTATGGCTACACCTTC
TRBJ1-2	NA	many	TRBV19	CASSMLNYGYTF	TGTGCCAGTAGTATGTTAAACTATGGCTACACCTTC
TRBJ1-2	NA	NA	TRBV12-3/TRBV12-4	CASKRLNYGYTF	TGTGCCAGCAAAAGGTTGAACTATGGCTACACCTTC
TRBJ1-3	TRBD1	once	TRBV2	CASSLKQGPAGNTIYF	TGTGCCAGCAGTCTCAAACAGGGGCCTGCTGGAAACACCATATATTTT
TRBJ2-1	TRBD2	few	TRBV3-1	CASSQDRASGYNEQFF	TGTGCCAGCAGCCAAGACCGCGCTAGCGGATACAATGAGCAGTTCTTC
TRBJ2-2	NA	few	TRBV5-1	CASSSGVDTGELFF	TGCGCCAGCAGCTCCGGTGTGGACACCGGGGAGCTGTTTTTT
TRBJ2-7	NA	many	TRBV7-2	CASSPSGPLSYEQYF	TGTGCCAGCAGCCCGAGCGGGCCCCTTTCCTACGAGCAGTACTTC
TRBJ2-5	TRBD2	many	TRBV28	CASSSETSVQETQYF	TGTGCCAGCAGTTCCGAGACTAGCGTTCAAGAGACCCAGTACTTC
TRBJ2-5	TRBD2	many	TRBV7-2	CASAPPRAGEIETQYF	TGTGCCAGCGCTCCCCCGCGAGCGGGAGAAATCGAGACCCAGTACTTC
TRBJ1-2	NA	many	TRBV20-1	CSAGRGIYTF	TGCAGTGCTGGGAGGGGGATCTACACCTTC
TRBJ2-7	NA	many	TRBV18	CASSPSDPYEQYF	TGTGCCAGCTCACCCTCCGACCCCTACGAGCAGTACTTC